This entry describes one T cell receptor (beta chain). The table came from immunoSEQ multiplex PCR; TCRdb's copy has only in-frame clones and leaves some out. The sample has approximately 79,000 clones; 95% are singletons. The data are from a study of technical replicates of blood from several donors. V lost 5 bases to trimming and J lost 5 bases; unmatched junction nucleotides: 10. The CDR3 consists of 15 residues. Germline assignment: CDR1 SGHTA and CDR2 FQGNSA. The chain is built from TRBV7-2 and TRBJ2-5, with 8 bases matching TRBD1. The receptor was derived from a human donor in good health. The material sequenced was T cells isolated from PBMCs. The CDR3 DNA reads TGTGCCAGCAGCCCAGCCGGACAGGGATTTGAGACCCAGTACTTC. Its translation is CASSPAGQGFETQYF. Full variable domain (rest looked up from reference TRBV7-2 and TRBJ2-5): GAGVSQSPSNKVTEKGKDVELRCDPISGHTALYWYRQSLGQGLEFLIYFQGNSAPDKSGLPSDRFSAERTGGSVSTLTIQRTQQEDSAVYLCASSPAGQGFETQYFGPGTRLLVL.